This T cell receptor beta chain was sequenced for a study of graft-versus-host responses after intestinal transplantation (dated by TCRdb to the early 2020s). Concerning the study at large: The transplants that recipients received were multivisceral, liver-intestinal, or isolated intestinal. Anti-thymocyte globulin induction was given to all recipients, followed by maintenance tacrolimus and steroids for about 3 years. After intestinal transplantation, graft-versus-host and host-versus-graft alloreactive T cell clones in the graft, circulation and bone marrow were tracked using bulk TCR-beta CDR3 sequencing. Alloreactive clones were identified by sequencing pre-transplant mixed lymphocyte reaction products and comparing these products with unstimulated pre-transplant donor and recipient T cells. Of the 20 to 25 intestinal transplant recipients enrolled in the cohort, one of whom was a retransplant, a few patients without pretransplant specimens were excluded. A peak of at least 4% donor T cells among recipient peripheral blood mononuclear cells was the definition used for donor T cell macrochimerism. Instead of going to the commercial service, samples from a few later patients were sequenced in-house on an Illumina MiSeq and processed with MiXCR.

The investigation overall reported the following: Early after transplant, peak levels of circulating GvH clones were found to be associated with declines in HvG clones. In patients with donor T cell macrochimerism, the allografts had high GvH to HvG T cell clonal ratios. GvH clones were detected in recipient bone marrow, and some appeared earlier in ileal mucosa or blood, consistent with an intestinal mucosal origin. Conclusions were limited by the relatively low number and heterogeneity of intestinal transplant patients.

In the case of this clone: The specificity of this receptor is unknown. Base-call qualities are not available, and no considerably larger clone is one nucleotide away.

Intraepithelial and lamina propria lymphocytes were isolated from graft specimens using dithiothreitol, EDTA incubations and collagenase D digestion. Serial intestinal graft biopsy specimens collected up to 600 days after transplant underwent bulk TCR-beta sequencing. Trimmed from V: 5 bases; trimmed from J: 0 bases; junction bases lacking a gene match: 0. The CDR3 sequence holds 13 residues, the cysteine and phenylalanine included. This entry keeps only the CDR3 DNA: 39 bases, framed from base 1. CDR1 is given as GTSNPN and CDR2 as SVGIG, both from the germline V gene (reference sequence). To prepare the library, the immunoSEQ multiplex PCR assay was applied. For most patients, high-throughput TCR-beta CDR3 sequencing of genomic DNA was performed by Adaptive Biotechnologies. Under the source paper's analysis protocol: TCR sequencing data were retrieved from Adaptive's ImmunoSEQ software for 15 to 20 patients, whereas three other patients were processed with MiXCR and VDJtools. Because the origin of CDR3 nucleotide sequences shared between donor and recipient could not be assigned, those sequences were removed. To count as alloreactive, a clone needed at least 2-fold expansion over unstimulated cells and a minimum CFSE-low frequency of 0.002% (template counts) or 0.001% (read counts). Mappable clones were those detected in sequenced pre-transplant spleen, lymph node, or MLR CFSE-low populations of the donor or recipient. The cumulative frequency of alloreactive clones was calculated as a percentage of all sequences, weighted by copy number. TCRdb stores this immuneACCESS table with in-frame sequences only. Part of the clones is absent; in the studies checked, under half of the shortfall reflects unresolved V genes, and no reason is known for the rest. From that table come the V and J calls and clone size; the DNA was used to work out D and trimming. Here the sample has tens of thousands of clones; 89% occur a single time. Around 1.7% of the sample comes from the top ten.

The chain is encoded by TRBV30 joined to TRBJ2-5, with TRBD2 identical over 10 junction bases. The sequence derives from a human patient who received an intestinal transplant, so some T cells may come from the graft donor. The sequences come from ileum tissue, collected about 350 days after transplant. Here is the DNA: TGTGCCTGGGGGACTAGCGACCAAGAGACCCAGTACTTC. Its coded protein is CAWGTSDQETQYF.